Listed below are T cell receptor beta chains from one sample, sequenced in a study of cytomegalovirus exposure and HLA in healthy donors. Some clones are missing from TCRdb's copy, which holds only in-frame ones; the method was immunoSEQ multiplex PCR. The sample has about 160,000 clones, roughly 73% seen once. The sample comprised PBMCs. Receptors originate from a woman aged 25 to 39 in good health and CMV-seronegative. The CDR3 runs from the conserved cysteine through the conserved F or W.

cdr3_length j_call v_call cdr3_aa
16 TRBJ1-2 TRBV7-2 CASSPSGGQGNYGYTF
15 TRBJ2-2 TRBV7-8 CASSFSNGVTGELFF
15 TRBJ1-3 TRBV5-5 CASSFAGSSGNTIYF
10 TRBJ1-1 TRBV20-1 CSARNSEAFF
14 TRBJ2-2 TRBV7-7 CASSPSAGTGELFF
16 TRBJ2-1 TRBV2 CASSRMGQTSYNEQFF
15 TRBJ2-1 TRBV30 CAWSVGSGGASWQFF
15 TRBJ1-1 TRBV29-1 CSVSCWDRANTEAFF
13 TRBJ1-1 TRBV5-1 CASSSQLNTEAFF
13 TRBJ2-7 TRBV7-8 CASSLSGAYEQYF
15 TRBJ1-3 TRBV7-2 CASSFGTGSGNTIYF
13 TRBJ1-1 TRBV2 CASSVDPAGEAFF
12 TRBJ1-2 TRBV2 CASKTGSYGYTF
16 TRBJ1-2 TRBV5-4 CASSLRTGEGAYGYTF
12 TRBJ2-7 TRBV6-6 CASRTPPYEQYF
12 TRBJ1-4 TRBV12-5 CASGQRPEKLFF
13 TRBJ2-7 TRBV10-3 CATQPGGRDEQYF
16 TRBJ2-7 TRBV18 CASSPLGSISTYEQYF
13 TRBJ2-5 TRBV5-1 CASSDGQLETQYF
14 TRBJ2-2 TRBV6-4 CASSEAVWAGELFF
14 TRBJ1-4 TRBV6-5 CASSPTGWDEKLFF
16 TRBJ2-3 TRBV5-1 CASSLLSGGSGDTQYF
14 TRBJ1-4 TRBV29-1 CSAQGAATNEKLFF
19 TRBJ1-1 TRBV11-2 CASSLNPWGRQDPNTEAFF
15 TRBJ2-1 TRBV5-1 CASSLGQGPVSEQFF
13 TRBJ1-2 TRBV6-5 CASSYSGGGGYTF
14 TRBJ2-1 TRBV7-9 CASRTRGLDNEQFF
15 TRBJ2-1 TRBV7-2 CASSAQGVTGNEQFF
14 TRBJ2-5 TRBV5-1 CASSLAGGEETQYF
17 TRBJ2-7 TRBV11-2 CASSLLPSGGGFAEQYF
16 TRBJ2-5 TRBV27 CASSPQGLAGRGTQYF
15 TRBJ2-1 TRBV27 CASSFKGYPIHEQFF
13 TRBJ1-6 TRBV7-2 CASSLAPRSPLHF
16 TRBJ1-5 TRBV2 CASSPKAGGLHQPQHF
14 TRBJ1-2 TRBV6-1 CASTTRYGSYGYTF
14 TRBJ2-7 TRBV11-2 CASSPSTGSYEQYF
15 TRBJ2-1 TRBV11-2 CASRQPGLASHEQFF
15 TRBJ2-5 TRBV5-1 CASSFYMDREKTQYF
13 TRBJ1-2 TRBV6-6 CASSSGRSRGYTF
15 TRBJ2-7 TRBV5-1 CASSESGGASYEQYF
15 TRBJ2-2 TRBV5-1 CASSSSSGSTGELFF
13 TRBJ1-1 TRBV7-9 CASSWTGDTEAFF
12 TRBJ1-6 TRBV30 CAWDRGNSPLHF
14 TRBJ1-2 TRBV29-1 CSVDGTGLLDGYTF
14 . TRBV5-4 CASSPTAGRYEQYF
14 TRBJ1-5 TRBV10-3 CAISAQVGRQPQHF
15 TRBJ1-5 TRBV7-9 CASSFGLSSNQPQHF
16 TRBJ2-3 TRBV18 CASSPPGTGAADTQYF
13 TRBJ2-1 TRBV9 CASSVAVRNEQFF
13 TRBJ1-1 TRBV10-3 CAVAGDRSTEAFF
11 TRBJ1-2 TRBV7-9 CASSLGGGYTF
16 TRBJ2-5 TRBV5-4 CASRPGKGGRGETQYF
14 TRBJ2-4 TRBV6-5 CASSLRGMVDIQYF
15 TRBJ1-4 TRBV4-1 CASSQVGTGGEKLFF
13 TRBJ1-1 TRBV7-8 CASSRTGGTEAFF
14 TRBJ1-5 TRBV6-6 CASSYSSGNQPQHF
15 TRBJ2-1 TRBV9 CASSVQGNSYNEQFF
15 TRBJ1-4 TRBV10-3 CAISESAGGNEKLFF
16 TRBJ2-2 TRBV5-4 CASSSPSGGATGELFF
14 TRBJ2-5 TRBV7-9 CASSFGGQGQEQYF